Shown below are 13 T cell receptor beta chains from a single sample sequenced in a study of blood T cell repertoires in COVID-19. The table came from immunoSEQ multiplex PCR; TCRdb's copy has only in-frame clones and leaves some out. Among hundreds of thousands of clones listed, more than 70% were seen once. Sequencing used PBMCs or T cells enriched from blood (not recorded which). These TCRs come from a man aged 30 to 39 with acute COVID-19.

V usage is TRBV6-1 and J usage is TRBJ2-4; D may be TRBD2 (6 bases). There are 16 residues in the CDR3. The germline gives CDR1 MNHNS, CDR2 SASEGT. V was cut by 3 bases and J by 0 bases, with 12 bases left in between. In nucleotides, the CDR3 is TGTGCCAGCAGTGACGGACGGGGACTAGCCAAAAACATTCAGTACTTC. It translates to CASSDGRGLAKNIQYF.

This clone was recorded only once. This chain joins TRBV5-1 and TRBJ2-1; 11 positions match TRBD1. The CDR3 is made up of 16 amino acids. Germline V gives CDR1 SGHRS, CDR2 YFSETQ. The trim removed 5 bases at V and 6 bases at J, leaving 10 bases unmatched. CDR3 loop: CASSANRDRGTNEQFF. CDR3 coding DNA: TGCGCCAGCAGTGCAAACCGGGACAGGGGGACCAATGAGCAGTTCTTC.

The chain uses TRBV3-1 (or the pseudogene TRBV3-2) and TRBJ2-3, with 15 bases that match TRBD2. The germline gives CDR1 LGHDT, CDR2 YNNKEL (reference sequence). The CDR3 contains 17 residues. V was clipped by 4 bases and J by 0 bases; unmatched bases: 2. Written as DNA, the CDR3 is TGTGCCAGCAGCCGGACTAGCGGGGGGGCTAGCACAGATACGCAGTATTTT. Translating gives CASSRTSGGASTDTQYF.

This chain connects TRBV23-1 to TRBJ1-2; 7 nucleotides match TRBD1. TRBV23-1 is an ORF, and what it does is uncertain. The CDR3 loop spans 16 amino acids. Unmatched junction bases numbered 11, after V lost 5 bases and J lost 2 bases. CDR3 bases: TGCGCCAGCAGTTCCTCTGCTGACAGGGTGAACTATGGCTACACCTTC. Translated: CASSSSADRVNYGYTF.

V gene TRBV5-1 combines with J gene TRBJ1-2; no reliable D call. CDR3 length: 14 residues. CDR1 and CDR2 (germline): SGHRS, YFSETQ. V was pared by 1 base and J by 1 base, with 8 bases between. The CDR3 nucleotides are TGCGCCAGCAGCTTGTACGCGAGTAACTATGGCTACACCTTC. Translated, it gives CASSLYASNYGYTF.

V gene TRBV18 combines with J gene TRBJ2-1; D may be TRBD1 (6 bases). This CDR3 is built from 13 residues. The V end lost 2 bases, the J end lost 9 bases, and 11 bases lay between the germline ends. The germline V gene has CDR1 KGHSH and CDR2 LQKENI. Here the CDR3 reads CASSPTGPSEQFF. The CDR3 DNA reads as TGTGCCAGCTCACCAACAGGGCCCAGTGAGCAGTTCTTC.

The rearrangement joins TRBV7-9 to TRBJ2-7; 10 bases map to TRBD2. The germline V gene encodes CDR1 SEHNR and CDR2 FQNEAQ (reference sequence). With 5 bases clipped from V and 5 bases from J, the junction kept 3 bases outside the gene matches. The CDR3 spans 13 residues. This CDR3 reads CASSGTSEHEQYF. The CDR3 nucleotides are TGTGCCAGCAGCGGGACTAGCGAACACGAGCAGTACTTC.

The chain combines TRBV6-5 with TRBJ1-2; the match to TRBD1 covers 8 bases. This CDR3 has 14 residues. Germline-derived CDR1 and CDR2 are MNHEY and SVGAGI. Unmatched junction bases numbered 11, after V lost 6 bases and J lost 8 bases. This CDR3 reads CASSSGGIFGGYTF. CDR3 DNA: TGTGCCAGCAGCTCAGGGGGCATTTTTGGGGGCTACACCTTC.

The J gene is TRBJ1-3, the V gene TRBV6-1, with TRBD1 as a possible D gene (5 bases). The V and J ends lost 4 bases and 1 base respectively, with 14 bases between them. The CDR3 runs 16 residues. In germline, CDR1 is MNHNS, CDR2 SASEGT. CDR3 residues: CASSGGAGSSGNTIYF. For the CDR3, the DNA is TGTGCCAGCAGTGGTGGGGCAGGGTCTTCTGGAAACACCATATATTTT.

This clone was seen once. The V and J genes are TRBV19 and TRBJ1-6; D not certain. V was trimmed by 6 bases and J by 10 bases, leaving 16 bases between them. Per the germline V gene, CDR1 is LNHDA and CDR2 is SQIVND (reference sequence). The CDR3 covers 14 residues. The CDR3 is CASSRRTGKSPLHF. For the CDR3, the DNA is TGTGCCAGTAGCCGTAGAACGGGGAAATCACCCCTCCACTTT.

The gene calls are TRBV7-7 and TRBJ2-5; TRBD2 matches 7 bases. The CDR3 has 15 residues. The V gene end was trimmed by 5 bases and the J gene end by 1 base; junction bases not matched to a gene: 7. Germline CDR1 SSHAT, CDR2 FNYEAQ (reference sequence). This CDR3 reads CASSQASGAQETQYF. As DNA, the CDR3 is TGTGCCAGCAGCCAGGCCAGCGGGGCCCAAGAGACCCAGTACTTC.

The V gene is TRBV7-6, the J gene TRBJ1-1, with D perhaps matching TRBD1 (5 bases). The CDR3 totals 12 residues. CDR1 and CDR2 (germline): SGHVS, FNYEAQ. The ends were cut back, 5 bases at V and 11 bases at J, with 15 bases in the middle. The chain's CDR3 is CASSPPDMSAFF. The CDR3 bases are TGTGCCAGCAGCCCCCCGGACATGTCGGCTTTCTTT.

The rearrangement uses TRBV30 and TRBJ1-1; D is unclear. Deletions cut 0 bases from V and 5 bases from J, with 10 bases between. The germline V gene has CDR1 GTSNPN and CDR2 SVGIG (reference sequence). The CDR3 contains 13 residues. The CDR3 loop reads CAWSVLDETEAFF. The CDR3 DNA follows: TGTGCCTGGAGTGTCCTAGACGAGACTGAAGCTTTCTTT.